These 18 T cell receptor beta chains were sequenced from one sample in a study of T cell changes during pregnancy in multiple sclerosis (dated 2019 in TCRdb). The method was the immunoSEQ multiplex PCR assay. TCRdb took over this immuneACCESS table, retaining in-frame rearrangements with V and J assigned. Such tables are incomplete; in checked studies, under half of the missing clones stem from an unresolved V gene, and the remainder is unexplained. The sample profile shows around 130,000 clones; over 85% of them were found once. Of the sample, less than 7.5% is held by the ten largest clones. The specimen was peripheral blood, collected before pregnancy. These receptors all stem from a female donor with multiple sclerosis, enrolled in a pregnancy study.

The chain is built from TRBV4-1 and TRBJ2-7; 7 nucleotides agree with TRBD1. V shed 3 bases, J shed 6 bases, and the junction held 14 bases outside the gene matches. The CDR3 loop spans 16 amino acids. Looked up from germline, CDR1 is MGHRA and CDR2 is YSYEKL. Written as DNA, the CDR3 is TGCGCCAGCAGCCACGAAACAGGGGTGGGTTTAAGCGAGCAGTACTTC. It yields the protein CASSHETGVGLSEQYF.

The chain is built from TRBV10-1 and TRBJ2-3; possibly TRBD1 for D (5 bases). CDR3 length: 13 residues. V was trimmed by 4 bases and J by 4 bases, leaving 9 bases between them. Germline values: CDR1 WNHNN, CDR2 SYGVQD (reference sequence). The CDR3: CASSGQSPDTQYF. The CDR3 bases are TGCGCCAGCAGTGGACAGAGCCCAGATACGCAGTATTTT.

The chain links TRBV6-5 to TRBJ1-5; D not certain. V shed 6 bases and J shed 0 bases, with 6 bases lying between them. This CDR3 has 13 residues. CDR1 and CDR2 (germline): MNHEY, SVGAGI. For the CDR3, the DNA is TGTGCCAGCAGGGGCTATAGCAATCAGCCCCAGCATTTT. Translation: CASRGYSNQPQHF.

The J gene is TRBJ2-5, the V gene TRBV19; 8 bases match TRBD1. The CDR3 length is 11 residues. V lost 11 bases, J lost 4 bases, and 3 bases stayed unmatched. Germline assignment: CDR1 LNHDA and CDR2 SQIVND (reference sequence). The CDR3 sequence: CAVRGRETQYF. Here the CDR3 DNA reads TGTGCCGTCAGGGGGCGAGAGACCCAGTACTTC.

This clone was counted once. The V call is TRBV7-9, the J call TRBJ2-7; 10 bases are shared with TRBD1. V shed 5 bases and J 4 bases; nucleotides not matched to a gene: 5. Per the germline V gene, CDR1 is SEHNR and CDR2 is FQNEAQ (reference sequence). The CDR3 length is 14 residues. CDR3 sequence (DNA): TGTGCCAGCAGCCCCTGGGACAGGGGTTACGAGCAGTACTTC. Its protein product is CASSPWDRGYEQYF.

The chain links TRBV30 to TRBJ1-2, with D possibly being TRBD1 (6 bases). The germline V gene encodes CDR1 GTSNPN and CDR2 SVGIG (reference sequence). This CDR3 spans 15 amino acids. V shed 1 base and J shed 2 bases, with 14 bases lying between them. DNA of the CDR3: TGTGCCTGGAGTGCCGGGGCCGACAGGAACTATGGCTACACCTTC. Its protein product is CAWSAGADRNYGYTF. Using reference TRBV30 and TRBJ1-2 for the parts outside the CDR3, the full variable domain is SQTIHQWPATLVQPVGSPLSLECTVEGTSNPNLYWYRQAAGRGLQLLFYSVGIGQISSEVPQNLSASRPQDRQFILSSKKLLLSDSGFYLCAWSAGADRNYGYTFGSGTRLTVV.

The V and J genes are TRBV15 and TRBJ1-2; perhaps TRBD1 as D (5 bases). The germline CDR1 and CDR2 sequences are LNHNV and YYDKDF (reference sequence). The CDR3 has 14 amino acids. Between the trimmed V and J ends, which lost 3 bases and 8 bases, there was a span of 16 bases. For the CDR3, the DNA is TGTGCCACCAGCAGCTTCCAGGGAACGGCGGGCTACACCTTC. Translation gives CATSSFQGTAGYTF.

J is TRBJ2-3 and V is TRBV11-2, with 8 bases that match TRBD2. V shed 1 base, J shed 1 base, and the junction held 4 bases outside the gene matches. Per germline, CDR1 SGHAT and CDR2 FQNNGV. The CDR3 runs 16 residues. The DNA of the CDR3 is TGTGCCAGCAGCTTAGCTGGCGGGGGGCGCACAGATACGCAGTATTTT. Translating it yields CASSLAGGGRTDTQYF.

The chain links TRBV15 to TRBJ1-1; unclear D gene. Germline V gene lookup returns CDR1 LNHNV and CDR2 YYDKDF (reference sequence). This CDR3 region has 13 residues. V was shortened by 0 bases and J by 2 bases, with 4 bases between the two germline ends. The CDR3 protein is CATSRELNTEAFF. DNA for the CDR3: TGTGCCACCAGCAGAGAGCTAAACACTGAAGCTTTCTTT.

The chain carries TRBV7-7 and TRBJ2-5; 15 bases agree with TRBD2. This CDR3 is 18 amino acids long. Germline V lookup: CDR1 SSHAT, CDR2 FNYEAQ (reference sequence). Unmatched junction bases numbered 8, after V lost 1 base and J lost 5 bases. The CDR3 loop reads CASSLGGLAGGRRETQYF. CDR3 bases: TGTGCCAGCAGCTTAGGAGGACTAGCGGGGGGGCGGCGGGAGACCCAGTACTTC.

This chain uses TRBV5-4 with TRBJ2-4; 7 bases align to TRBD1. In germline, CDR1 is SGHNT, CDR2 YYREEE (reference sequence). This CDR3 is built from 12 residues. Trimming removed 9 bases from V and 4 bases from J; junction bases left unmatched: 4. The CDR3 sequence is CATMGQKNIQYF. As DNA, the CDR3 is TGTGCCACTATGGGACAGAAAAACATTCAGTACTTC.

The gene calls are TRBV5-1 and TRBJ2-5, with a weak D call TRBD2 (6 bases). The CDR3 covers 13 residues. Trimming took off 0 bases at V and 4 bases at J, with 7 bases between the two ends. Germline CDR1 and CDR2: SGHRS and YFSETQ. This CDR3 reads CASSLAGGETQYF. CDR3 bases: TGCGCCAGCAGCTTGGCCGGGGGAGAGACCCAGTACTTC. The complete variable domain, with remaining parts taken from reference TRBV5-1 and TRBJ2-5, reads KAGVTQTPRYLIKTRGQQVTLSCSPISGHRSVSWYQQTPGQGLQFLFEYFSETQRNKGNFPGRFSGRQFSNSRSEMNVSTLELGDSALYLCASSLAGGETQYFGPGTRLLVL.

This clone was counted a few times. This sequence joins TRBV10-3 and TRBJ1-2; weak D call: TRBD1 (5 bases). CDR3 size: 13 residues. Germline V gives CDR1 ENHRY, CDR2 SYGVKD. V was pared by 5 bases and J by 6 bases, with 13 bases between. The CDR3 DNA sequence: TGTGCCATCAGTCCCCCGGACACTCATGGCTACACCTTC. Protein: CAISPPDTHGYTF.

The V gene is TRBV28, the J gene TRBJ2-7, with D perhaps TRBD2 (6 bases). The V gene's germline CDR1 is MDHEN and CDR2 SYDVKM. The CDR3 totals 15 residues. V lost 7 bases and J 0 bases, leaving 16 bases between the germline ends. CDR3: CASIPPGTRSYEQYF. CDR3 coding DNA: TGTGCCAGCATCCCGCCCGGGACTCGCTCCTACGAGCAGTACTTC. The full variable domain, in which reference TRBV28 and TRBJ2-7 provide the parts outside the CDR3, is DVKVTQSSRYLVKRTGEKVFLECVQDMDHENMFWYRQDPGLGLRLIYFSYDVKMKEKGDIPEGYSVSREKKERFSLILESASTNQTSMYLCASIPPGTRSYEQYFGPGTRLTVT.

Here the CDR3 reads CASSILGTSGYNEQFF. CDR3 bases: TGTGCCAGTAGTATCCTCGGGACTAGCGGATACAATGAGCAGTTCTTC. The J gene is TRBJ2-1, the V gene TRBV19, with TRBD2 matching 11 bases. Germline assignment: CDR1 LNHDA and CDR2 SQIVND (reference sequence). This CDR3 has 16 residues. V lost 3 bases and J lost 4; bases outside the gene matches: 5.

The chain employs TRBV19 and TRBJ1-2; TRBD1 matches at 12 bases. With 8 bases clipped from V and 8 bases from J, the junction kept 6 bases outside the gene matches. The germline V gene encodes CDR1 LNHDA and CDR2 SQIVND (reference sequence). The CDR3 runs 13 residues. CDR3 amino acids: CASVRDRGQGYTF. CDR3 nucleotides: TGTGCCAGTGTCCGGGACAGGGGGCAGGGCTACACCTTC. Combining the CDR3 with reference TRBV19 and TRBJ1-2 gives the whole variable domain DGGITQSPKYLFRKEGQNVTLSCEQNLNHDAMYWYRQDPGQGLRLIYYSQIVNDFQKGDIAEGYSVSREKKESFPLTVTSAQKNPTAFYLCASVRDRGQGYTFGSGTRLTVV.

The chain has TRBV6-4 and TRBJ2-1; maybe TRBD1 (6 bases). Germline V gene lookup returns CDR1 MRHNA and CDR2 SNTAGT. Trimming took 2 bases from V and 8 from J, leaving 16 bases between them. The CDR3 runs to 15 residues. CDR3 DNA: TGTGCCAGCAGTGACCCCGCAGGGGCTGGGGATGAGCAGTTCTTC. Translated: CASSDPAGAGDEQFF.

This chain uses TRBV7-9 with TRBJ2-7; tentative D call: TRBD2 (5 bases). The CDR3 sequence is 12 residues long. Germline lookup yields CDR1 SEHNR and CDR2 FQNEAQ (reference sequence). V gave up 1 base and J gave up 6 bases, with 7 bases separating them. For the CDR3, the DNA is TGTGCCAGCAGCTTAGGAGCGGCCGAGCAGTACTTC. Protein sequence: CASSLGAAEQYF.